A selection of T cell receptor beta chains follows, all from one sample in a study of T cells after yellow fever vaccination. Using its own MiXCR run on the 5' RACE reads, TCRdb lists one record per CDR3 protein. The sample contains some 320,000 distinct CDR3 sequences, approximately 11% of which appear only once. The sample consisted of CD4+ T cells sorted from PBMCs, taken 45 days after the yellow fever booster vaccination. These TCRs come from a man aged 18 to 35 who received the YFV17D yellow fever vaccine. Each CDR3 is given with its conserved first and last residue. Each record gives: J gene, clone size, D gene, V gene, CDR3 protein, CDR3 DNA. A D gene is named only where the DNA matches it firmly. Clone size, where shown, is once, few, many, or a class for clones that have expanded.

j_gene: TRBJ2-1; abundance: many; d_gene: NA; v_gene: TRBV12-3/TRBV12-4; CDR3aa: CASRPTGVYNEQFF; CDR3nt: TGTGCCAGCAGACCGACAGGAGTTTACAATGAGCAGTTCTTC
j_gene: TRBJ1-1; abundance: many; d_gene: NA; v_gene: TRBV12-3/TRBV12-4; CDR3aa: CASSEGRWNTEAFF; CDR3nt: TGTGCCAGCAGTGAGGGACGGTGGAACACTGAAGCTTTCTTT
j_gene: TRBJ1-2; abundance: once; d_gene: NA; v_gene: TRBV24-1; CDR3aa: CATSDQGRNYGYTF; CDR3nt: TGTGCCACCAGTGACCAGGGGCGGAATTATGGCTACACCTTC
j_gene: TRBJ1-2; abundance: many; d_gene: TRBD1; v_gene: TRBV30; CDR3aa: CAWSVSGGFGYTF; CDR3nt: TGTGCCTGGAGTGTATCAGGGGGGTTTGGCTACACCTTC
j_gene: TRBJ2-1; abundance: few; d_gene: NA; v_gene: TRBV29-1; CDR3aa: CSVEDRGSPTMKQFF; CDR3nt: TGCAGCGTTGAAGATCGCGGCTCTCCTACAATGAAGCAGTTCTTC
j_gene: TRBJ1-1; abundance: few; d_gene: TRBD1; v_gene: TRBV4-3; CDR3aa: CASSQDPVTGTAEAFF; CDR3nt: TGCGCCAGCAGCCAAGATCCTGTGACAGGGACGGCTGAAGCTTTCTTT
j_gene: TRBJ1-3; abundance: many; d_gene: NA; v_gene: TRBV2; CDR3aa: CASSPGQVSGNTIYF; CDR3nt: TGTGCCAGCAGCCCAGGACAAGTCTCTGGAAACACCATATATTTT
j_gene: TRBJ1-2; abundance: NA; d_gene: NA; v_gene: TRBV21-1; CDR3aa: CASSKDNRGRGGYTF; CDR3nt: TGTGCCAGCAGCAAAGACAACAGGGGGCGGGGTGGCTACACCTTC
j_gene: TRBJ2-5; abundance: many; d_gene: TRBD1; v_gene: TRBV7-9; CDR3aa: CASSLVTGGVETQYF; CDR3nt: TGTGCCAGCAGCTTGGTGACAGGGGGCGTTGAGACCCAGTACTTC
j_gene: TRBJ2-1; abundance: few; d_gene: TRBD2; v_gene: TRBV11-3; CDR3aa: CASSGLAGETYNEQFF; CDR3nt: TGTGCCAGCAGCGGACTAGCGGGGGAGACCTACAATGAGCAGTTCTTC
j_gene: TRBJ1-1; abundance: NA; d_gene: NA; v_gene: TRBV28; CDR3aa: CASSLVDQDAFF; CDR3nt: TGTGCCAGCAGTTTAGTGGATCAGGATGCTTTCTTT
j_gene: TRBJ1-5; abundance: few; d_gene: NA; v_gene: TRBV27; CDR3aa: CASRLGQSQPQHF; CDR3nt: TGTGCCAGCAGACTCGGGCAGAGCCAGCCCCAGCATTTT
j_gene: TRBJ2-5; abundance: NA; d_gene: NA; v_gene: TRBV10-1; CDR3aa: CARIKKGETQYF; CDR3nt: TGCGCCAGGATAAAAAAGGGGGAGACCCAGTACTTC
j_gene: TRBJ2-1; abundance: many; d_gene: NA; v_gene: TRBV6-2/TRBV6-3; CDR3aa: CASSYYAKGQFF; CDR3nt: TGTGCCAGCAGTTACTATGCCAAGGGGCAGTTCTTC
j_gene: TRBJ1-5; abundance: few; d_gene: NA; v_gene: TRBV4-3; CDR3aa: CASSPSAFQPQHF; CDR3nt: TGCGCCAGCAGCCCCTCCGCTTTTCAGCCCCAGCATTTT
j_gene: TRBJ1-2; abundance: few; d_gene: TRBD1; v_gene: TRBV19; CDR3aa: CASNPGQDYGYTF; CDR3nt: TGTGCCAGTAACCCCGGACAGGACTATGGCTACACCTTC
j_gene: TRBJ2-2; abundance: few; d_gene: NA; v_gene: TRBV6-1; CDR3aa: CASTVWTFVDTGELFF; CDR3nt: TGTGCCAGCACGGTTTGGACATTCGTGGACACCGGGGAGCTGTTTTTT
j_gene: TRBJ1-1; abundance: NA; d_gene: TRBD1; v_gene: TRBV6-5; CDR3aa: CASNSARLGTGAKEAFF; CDR3nt: TGTGCCAGCAACTCTGCGCGTCTCGGGACAGGGGCGAAGGAAGCTTTCTTT
j_gene: TRBJ1-5; abundance: once; d_gene: NA; v_gene: TRBV7-8; CDR3aa: CASSLEQSRANQPQHF; CDR3nt: TGTGCCAGCAGCTTAGAGCAATCCAGGGCCAATCAGCCCCAGCATTTT
j_gene: TRBJ1-5; abundance: NA; d_gene: NA; v_gene: TRBV7-2; CDR3aa: CASSPRISNQPQHF; CDR3nt: TGTGCCAGCAGCCCCCGGATCTCCAATCAGCCCCAGCATTTT
j_gene: TRBJ2-6; abundance: NA; d_gene: NA; v_gene: TRBV10-2; CDR3aa: CASISGANVLTF; CDR3nt: TGCGCCAGCATTTCTGGGGCCAACGTCCTGACTTTC
j_gene: TRBJ2-3; abundance: NA; d_gene: NA; v_gene: TRBV9; CDR3aa: CASSVNPVSTDTQYF; CDR3nt: TGTGCCAGCAGCGTAAACCCGGTTAGCACAGATACGCAGTATTTT
j_gene: TRBJ2-7; abundance: NA; d_gene: NA; v_gene: TRBV5-1; CDR3aa: CASSLGRDTGAYEQYF; CDR3nt: TGCGCCAGCAGCTTGGGAAGGGACACTGGAGCCTACGAGCAGTACTTC
j_gene: TRBJ1-1; abundance: NA; d_gene: NA; v_gene: TRBV7-9; CDR3aa: CASSLALNSGAFF; CDR3nt: TGTGCCAGCAGCTTAGCGTTGAACAGCGGGGCTTTCTTT
j_gene: TRBJ2-5; abundance: NA; d_gene: TRBD2; v_gene: TRBV5-1; CDR3aa: CASSLGASGQETQYF; CDR3nt: TGCGCCAGCAGCTTGGGGGCTAGCGGCCAAGAGACCCAGTACTTC
j_gene: TRBJ1-2; abundance: medium-sized; d_gene: TRBD1; v_gene: TRBV4-1; CDR3aa: CASSRDRGDGYTF; CDR3nt: TGCGCCAGCAGCCGCGACAGGGGTGACGGCTACACCTTC
j_gene: TRBJ2-1; abundance: NA; d_gene: NA; v_gene: TRBV10-3; CDR3aa: CAMGDSYNEQFF; CDR3nt: TGTGCCATGGGGGATTCCTACAATGAGCAGTTCTTC
j_gene: TRBJ2-3; abundance: NA; d_gene: NA; v_gene: TRBV21-1; CDR3aa: CASSKVGTSGGAGDTQYF; CDR3nt: TGTGCCAGCAGCAAAGTTGGGACTAGCGGGGGGGCCGGGGATACGCAGTATTTT
j_gene: TRBJ1-1; abundance: NA; d_gene: NA; v_gene: TRBV6-6; CDR3aa: CASSKRGVDTEAFF; CDR3nt: TGTGCCAGCAGCAAACGAGGGGTGGACACTGAAGCTTTCTTT
j_gene: TRBJ2-7; abundance: NA; d_gene: NA; v_gene: TRBV5-5; CDR3aa: CASSPETVYEQYF; CDR3nt: TGTGCCAGCAGCCCCGAAACAGTCTACGAGCAGTACTTC
j_gene: TRBJ2-3; abundance: few; d_gene: NA; v_gene: TRBV5-1; CDR3aa: CASSLVLVAGNTDTQYF; CDR3nt: TGCGCCAGCAGCTTGGTATTAGTGGCGGGGAACACAGATACGCAGTATTTT
j_gene: TRBJ1-2; abundance: NA; d_gene: NA; v_gene: TRBV5-1; CDR3aa: CASSGSGAEGYTF; CDR3nt: TGCGCCAGCAGTGGTTCAGGGGCGGAAGGCTACACCTTC
j_gene: TRBJ2-3; abundance: many; d_gene: TRBD1; v_gene: TRBV7-3; CDR3aa: CASSTQGAGTDTQYF; CDR3nt: TGTGCCAGCAGCACCCAGGGGGCTGGCACAGATACGCAGTATTTT
j_gene: TRBJ2-5; abundance: NA; d_gene: NA; v_gene: TRBV7-9; CDR3aa: CAGDEGGETQYF; CDR3nt: TGTGCCGGAGACGAGGGGGGAGAGACCCAGTACTTC
j_gene: TRBJ2-1; abundance: many; d_gene: NA; v_gene: TRBV15; CDR3aa: CATSPHRGEQFF; CDR3nt: TGTGCCACCAGCCCCCATCGAGGTGAGCAGTTCTTC
j_gene: TRBJ1-6; abundance: few; d_gene: TRBD1; v_gene: TRBV6-5; CDR3aa: CASSPRDRDSPLHF; CDR3nt: TGTGCCAGCAGTCCCCGAGACAGGGATTCACCCCTCCACTTT
j_gene: TRBJ2-3; abundance: many; d_gene: TRBD2; v_gene: TRBV20-1; CDR3aa: CSASRLAGNTQYF; CDR3nt: TGCAGTGCTAGTAGGCTAGCGGGGAATACGCAGTATTTT
j_gene: TRBJ2-2; abundance: many; d_gene: NA; v_gene: TRBV2; CDR3aa: CASSDLGGPWGTGELFF; CDR3nt: TGTGCCAGCAGTGATCTCGGGGGACCCTGGGGGACCGGGGAGCTGTTTTTT
j_gene: TRBJ1-6; abundance: many; d_gene: NA; v_gene: TRBV7-9; CDR3aa: CASSFLSGGPDSPLHF; CDR3nt: TGTGCCAGCAGCTTTCTGTCAGGAGGTCCTGATTCACCCCTCCACTTT
j_gene: TRBJ1-1; abundance: few; d_gene: NA; v_gene: TRBV11-2; CDR3aa: CASSKGATLNTEAFF; CDR3nt: TGTGCCAGCAGCAAAGGGGCGACCCTGAACACTGAAGCTTTCTTT
j_gene: TRBJ1-5; abundance: few; d_gene: NA; v_gene: TRBV7-2; CDR3aa: CASSPRGSGEVYSNQPQHF; CDR3nt: TGTGCCAGCAGCCCACGAGGCTCAGGGGAGGTATATAGCAATCAGCCCCAGCATTTT
j_gene: TRBJ2-3; abundance: many; d_gene: TRBD1; v_gene: TRBV10-3; CDR3aa: CAISGGQGGDTQYF; CDR3nt: TGTGCCATCAGCGGCGGACAGGGCGGGGATACGCAGTATTTT
j_gene: TRBJ2-3; abundance: few; d_gene: NA; v_gene: TRBV12-3/TRBV12-4; CDR3aa: CASAAGTTDTQYF; CDR3nt: TGTGCCAGCGCGGCGGGGACCACAGATACGCAGTATTTT
j_gene: TRBJ2-1; abundance: many; d_gene: TRBD2; v_gene: TRBV5-5; CDR3aa: CASSPPGGFPNEQFF; CDR3nt: TGTGCCAGCAGCCCCCCGGGGGGGTTCCCCAATGAGCAGTTCTTC
j_gene: TRBJ2-5; abundance: few; d_gene: NA; v_gene: TRBV12-3/TRBV12-4; CDR3aa: CASTSSAKETQYF; CDR3nt: TGTGCGAGCACGTCTAGCGCGAAAGAGACCCAGTACTTC
j_gene: TRBJ2-7; abundance: NA; d_gene: NA; v_gene: TRBV4-1; CDR3aa: CASSQDPVTGQYF; CDR3nt: TGCGCCAGCAGCCAAGATCCGGTAACTGGGCAGTACTTC
j_gene: TRBJ2-4; abundance: NA; d_gene: NA; v_gene: TRBV20-1; CDR3aa: CSASWSGERNIQYF; CDR3nt: TGCAGTGCTAGTTGGTCGGGGGAACGAAACATTCAGTACTTC
j_gene: TRBJ2-1; abundance: NA; d_gene: NA; v_gene: TRBV18; CDR3aa: CASSEQGLNPGGEQFF; CDR3nt: TGTGCCAGCTCAGAACAGGGTCTCAATCCCGGAGGTGAGCAGTTCTTC
j_gene: TRBJ2-5; abundance: NA; d_gene: NA; v_gene: TRBV5-1; CDR3aa: CASSFVQIETQYF; CDR3nt: TGCGCCAGCAGCTTCGTACAGATAGAGACCCAGTACTTC
j_gene: TRBJ2-5; abundance: few; d_gene: NA; v_gene: TRBV12-3/TRBV12-4; CDR3aa: CASRVNSETQYF; CDR3nt: TGTGCCAGCAGAGTTAATTCGGAGACCCAGTACTTC
j_gene: TRBJ2-7; abundance: NA; d_gene: NA; v_gene: TRBV23-1; CDR3aa: CASSHSGLSGTYEQYF; CDR3nt: TGCGCCAGCAGTCACTCGGGACTTTCGGGCACCTACGAGCAGTACTTC
j_gene: TRBJ2-1; abundance: NA; d_gene: NA; v_gene: TRBV9; CDR3aa: CASSVWDYNEQFF; CDR3nt: TGTGCCAGCAGCGTCTGGGATTACAATGAGCAGTTCTTC